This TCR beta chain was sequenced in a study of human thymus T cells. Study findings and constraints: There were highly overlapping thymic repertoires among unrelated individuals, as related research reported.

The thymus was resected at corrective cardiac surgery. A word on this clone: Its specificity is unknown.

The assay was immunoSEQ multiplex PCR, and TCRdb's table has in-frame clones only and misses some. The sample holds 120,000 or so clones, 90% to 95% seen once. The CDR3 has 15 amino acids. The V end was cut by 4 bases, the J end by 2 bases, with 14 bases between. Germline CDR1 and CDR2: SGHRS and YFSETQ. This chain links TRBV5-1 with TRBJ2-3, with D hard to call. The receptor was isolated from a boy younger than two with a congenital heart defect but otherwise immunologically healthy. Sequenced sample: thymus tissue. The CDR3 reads CASSPDPHSTDTQYF. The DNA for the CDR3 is TGCGCCAGCAGCCCGGACCCCCACTCCACAGATACGCAGTATTTT. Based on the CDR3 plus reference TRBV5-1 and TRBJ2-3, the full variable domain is KAGVTQTPRYLIKTRGQQVTLSCSPISGHRSVSWYQQTPGQGLQFLFEYFSETQRNKGNFPGRFSGRQFSNSRSEMNVSTLELGDSALYLCASSPDPHSTDTQYFGPGTRLTVL.